This T cell receptor (beta chain) was sequenced for a study of T cell changes during pregnancy in multiple sclerosis. Here immunoSEQ multiplex PCR was the method, and the copy in TCRdb shows in-frame clones only, minus some. The sample holds tens of thousands of clones; around nine tenths are singletons and the top ten take around 7%. The length of the CDR3 is 15 residues. The germline V gene encodes CDR1 KGHSH and CDR2 LQKENI. J gave up 8 bases and V 3 bases, and 3 bases lay outside the gene matches. This chain uses TRBV18 with TRBJ2-1; TRBD2 matches 14 bases. The sequencing here drew on CD8+ T cells from peripheral blood mononuclear cells, taken in the third trimester of pregnancy. The TCR was taken from a female donor with multiple sclerosis, enrolled in a pregnancy study. CDR3 in DNA: TGTGCCAGCTCACCGACTAGCGGGAGGGCCGATGAGCAGTTCTTC. Translated, it gives CASSPTSGRADEQFF.